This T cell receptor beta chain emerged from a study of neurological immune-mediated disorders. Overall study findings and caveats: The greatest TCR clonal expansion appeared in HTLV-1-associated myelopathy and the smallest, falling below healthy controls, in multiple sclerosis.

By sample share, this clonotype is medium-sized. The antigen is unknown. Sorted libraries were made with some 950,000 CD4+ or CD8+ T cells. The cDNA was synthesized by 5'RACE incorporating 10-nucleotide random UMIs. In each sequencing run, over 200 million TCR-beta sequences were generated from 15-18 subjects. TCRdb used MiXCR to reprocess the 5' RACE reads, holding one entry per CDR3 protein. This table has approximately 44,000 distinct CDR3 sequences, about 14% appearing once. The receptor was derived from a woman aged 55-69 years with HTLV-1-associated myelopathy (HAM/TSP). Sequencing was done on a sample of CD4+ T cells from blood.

DNA of the CDR3: TGCAGTGCCGACCCGAGCGGGGGCGCGCAGTATTTT. This sequence encodes CSADPSGGAQYF. V gene TRBV20-1 combines with J gene TRBJ2-3; 8 bases align to TRBD2. Germline CDR1 DFQATT, CDR2 SNEGSKA (reference sequence). The CDR3 totals 12 residues. Trimming at V came to 6 bases and at J to 10 bases, leaving 9 bases not matched to a gene.